The 8 T cell receptor beta chains reported below all come from one sample, sequenced in a study of T cell changes during pregnancy in multiple sclerosis. Sequencing used immunoSEQ multiplex PCR; TCRdb keeps in-frame clones, though not all of them. Of tens of thousands of clones in the sample, 90% to 95% were seen once. The sample consisted of peripheral blood, taken in the third trimester of pregnancy. These receptor sequences come from a female donor with multiple sclerosis, enrolled in a pregnancy study.

For the CDR3, the DNA is TGTGCCAGCAGCCCTGACAGCTATGGCTACACCTTC. Its translation is CASSPDSYGYTF. This sequence joins TRBV5-4 and TRBJ1-2, with D possibly matching TRBD1 (5 bases). V was cut by 4 bases and J by 4 bases, with 8 bases left in between. The germline V gene has CDR1 SGHNT and CDR2 YYREEE (reference sequence). The CDR3 loop spans 12 amino acids.

This clone was seen just once. The genes are TRBV6-1 and TRBJ2-7; the match to TRBD2 covers 7 bases. With V trimmed by 6 bases and J by 2 bases, 10 bases remained unmatched. CDR3 length: 15 amino acids. From germline, CDR1 is MNHNS and CDR2 SASEGT. The CDR3 loop is CASRGILAAPYEQYF. CDR3 nucleotide sequence: TGTGCCAGCAGGGGGATTCTAGCGGCACCCTACGAGCAGTACTTC.

The count of this clone is one. V usage is TRBV9 and J usage is TRBJ2-3; 8 bases fit TRBD2. Germline values: CDR1 SGDLS, CDR2 YYNGEE. Germline trimming cut 3 bases from V and 2 bases from J; bases unmatched to any gene: 11. The CDR3 is 17 amino acids. The CDR3 DNA reads TGTGCCAGCAGCGAGACCATACTAGCGGACTCCACAGATACGCAGTATTTT. Encoded protein: CASSETILADSTDTQYF.

The V and J genes are TRBV7-9 and TRBJ2-7, with D unresolved. This CDR3 contains 14 residues. V lost 0 bases and J lost 4, with 10 bases in between. CDR1 SEHNR and CDR2 FQNEAQ come from the germline V gene (reference sequence). CDR3 in amino acids: CASSLAELPYEQYF. The CDR3 coding sequence is TGTGCCAGCAGCTTAGCTGAGTTGCCTTACGAGCAGTACTTC.

The rearrangement uses TRBV19 and TRBJ2-3, with 9 bases lining up with TRBD2. With V trimmed by 7 bases and J by 5 bases, 7 bases remained unmatched. The CDR3 runs 14 residues. Germline V lookup: CDR1 LNHDA, CDR2 SQIVND (reference sequence). CDR3 bases: TGTGCCAGTAAGGCGGGAGGGCCGGGAGATACGCAGTATTTT. This codes for CASKAGGPGDTQYF. The whole variable domain, filled in from reference TRBV19 and TRBJ2-3, reads DGGITQSPKYLFRKEGQNVTLSCEQNLNHDAMYWYRQDPGQGLRLIYYSQIVNDFQKGDIAEGYSVSREKKESFPLTVTSAQKNPTAFYLCASKAGGPGDTQYFGPGTRLTVL.

This clone was found once. J is TRBJ2-5 and V is TRBV7-9; 12 positions match TRBD1. The CDR3 contains 18 residues. Trimming cost V 4 bases and J 5 bases; bases outside gene matches: 14. The V gene's germline CDR1 is SEHNR and CDR2 FQNEAQ (reference sequence). The CDR3 nucleotides read TGTGCCAGCAGCTGGGGACCGGGACAGGGGGCTGAAGTGGAGACCCAGTACTTC. As protein: CASSWGPGQGAEVETQYF.

This clone was found once. V and J are TRBV7-9 and TRBJ2-1, with a weak D call TRBD2 (6 bases). The CDR3 has 16 residues. CDR1 SEHNR and CDR2 FQNEAQ come from the germline V gene (reference sequence). V was cut by 0 bases and J by 6 bases, with 15 bases left in between. CDR3 residues: CASSLARRLEGNEQFF. In DNA form, the CDR3 reads TGTGCCAGCAGCTTAGCGAGGAGACTAGAGGGCAATGAGCAGTTCTTC.

The V call is TRBV27, the J call TRBJ1-1; tentatively, D is TRBD1 (6 bases). The V and J ends lost 4 bases and 0 bases respectively, with 9 bases between them. CDR1 MNHEY and CDR2 SMNVEV come from the germline V gene (reference sequence). The CDR3 totals 14 residues. The CDR3 spells CASSSDRMNTEAFF. The CDR3, as DNA: TGTGCCAGCAGTTCAGACAGGATGAACACTGAAGCTTTCTTT.